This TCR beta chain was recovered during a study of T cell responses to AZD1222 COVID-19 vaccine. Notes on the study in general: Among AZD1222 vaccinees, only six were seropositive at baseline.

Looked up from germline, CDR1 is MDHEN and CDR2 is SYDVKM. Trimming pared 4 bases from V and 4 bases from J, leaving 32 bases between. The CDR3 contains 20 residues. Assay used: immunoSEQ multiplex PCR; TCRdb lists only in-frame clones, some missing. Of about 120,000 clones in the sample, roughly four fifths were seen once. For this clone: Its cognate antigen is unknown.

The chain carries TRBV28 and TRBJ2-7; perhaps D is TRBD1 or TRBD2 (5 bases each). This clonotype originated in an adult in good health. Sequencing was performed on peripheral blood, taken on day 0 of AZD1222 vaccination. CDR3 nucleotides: TGTGCCAGCAGTTCCGACAACCGATCCTTCCGGGGCCCTGGGTCGTACGAGCAGTACTTC. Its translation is CASSSDNRSFRGPGSYEQYF.